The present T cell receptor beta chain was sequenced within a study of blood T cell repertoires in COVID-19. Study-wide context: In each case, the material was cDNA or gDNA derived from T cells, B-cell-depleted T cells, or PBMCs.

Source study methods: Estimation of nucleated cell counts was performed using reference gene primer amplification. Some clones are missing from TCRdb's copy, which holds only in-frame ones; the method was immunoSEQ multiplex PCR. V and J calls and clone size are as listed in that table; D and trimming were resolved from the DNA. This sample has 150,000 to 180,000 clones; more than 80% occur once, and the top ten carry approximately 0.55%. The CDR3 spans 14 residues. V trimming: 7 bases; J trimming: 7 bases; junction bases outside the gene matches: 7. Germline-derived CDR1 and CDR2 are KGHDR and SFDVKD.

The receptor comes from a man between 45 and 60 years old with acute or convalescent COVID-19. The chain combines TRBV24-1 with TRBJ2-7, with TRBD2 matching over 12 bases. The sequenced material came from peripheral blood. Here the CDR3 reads CATREPGLAGEQYF. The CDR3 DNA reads TGTGCCACCAGAGAACCGGGACTAGCGGGTGAGCAGTACTTC.